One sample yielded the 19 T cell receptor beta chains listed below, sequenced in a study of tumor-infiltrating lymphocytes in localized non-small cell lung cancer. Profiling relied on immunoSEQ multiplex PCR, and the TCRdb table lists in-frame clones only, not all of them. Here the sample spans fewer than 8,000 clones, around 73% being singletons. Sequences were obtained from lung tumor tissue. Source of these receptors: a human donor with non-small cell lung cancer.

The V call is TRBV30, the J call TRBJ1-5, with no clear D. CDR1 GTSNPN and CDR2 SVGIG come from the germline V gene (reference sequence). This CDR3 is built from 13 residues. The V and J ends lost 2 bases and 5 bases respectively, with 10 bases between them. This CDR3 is CAWSPGRDQPQHF. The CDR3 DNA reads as TGTGCCTGGAGTCCCGGAAGGGATCAGCCCCAGCATTTT.

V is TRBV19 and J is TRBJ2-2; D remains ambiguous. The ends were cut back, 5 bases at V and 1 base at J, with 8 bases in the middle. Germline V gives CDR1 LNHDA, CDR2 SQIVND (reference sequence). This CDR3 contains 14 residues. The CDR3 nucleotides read TGTGCCAGTAGTCCCACAGTGAACACCGGGGAGCTGTTTTTT. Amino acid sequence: CASSPTVNTGELFF.

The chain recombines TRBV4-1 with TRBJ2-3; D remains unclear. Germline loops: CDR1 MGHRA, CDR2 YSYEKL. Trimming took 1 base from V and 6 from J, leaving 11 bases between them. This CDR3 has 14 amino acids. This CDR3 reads CASSQVGRADTQYF. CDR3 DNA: TGCGCCAGCAGCCAAGTTGGACGGGCCGATACGCAGTATTTT.

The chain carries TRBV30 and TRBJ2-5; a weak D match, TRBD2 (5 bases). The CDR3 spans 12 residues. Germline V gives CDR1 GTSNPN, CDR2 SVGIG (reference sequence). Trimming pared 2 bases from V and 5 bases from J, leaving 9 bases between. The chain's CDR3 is CAWSYRRETQYF. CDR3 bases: TGTGCCTGGAGTTATAGGAGGGAGACCCAGTACTTC.

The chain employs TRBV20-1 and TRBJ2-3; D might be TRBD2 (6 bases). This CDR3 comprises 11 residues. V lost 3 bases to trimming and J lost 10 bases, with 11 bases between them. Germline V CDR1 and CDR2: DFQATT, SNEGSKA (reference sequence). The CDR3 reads CSARGGEAQYF. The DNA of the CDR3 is TGCAGTGCTAGGGGGGGAGAGGCGCAGTATTTT.

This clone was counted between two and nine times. The CDR3 loop is CASIGNGETQYF. The CDR3 nucleotides read TGTGCCAGTATCGGGAATGGAGAGACCCAGTACTTC. This chain links TRBV19 with TRBJ2-5, with a possible D match to TRBD2 (5 bases). Trimming removed 7 bases from V and 4 bases from J, with 10 bases in between. From germline, CDR1 is LNHDA and CDR2 SQIVND (reference sequence). The CDR3 consists of 12 residues.

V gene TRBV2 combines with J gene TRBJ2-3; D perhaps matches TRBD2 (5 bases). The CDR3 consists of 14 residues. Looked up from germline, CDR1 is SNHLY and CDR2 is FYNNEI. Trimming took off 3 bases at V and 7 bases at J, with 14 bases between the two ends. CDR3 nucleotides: TGTGCCAGCAGTGATCTACCGCGGGTGAATACGCAGTATTTT. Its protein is CASSDLPRVNTQYF.

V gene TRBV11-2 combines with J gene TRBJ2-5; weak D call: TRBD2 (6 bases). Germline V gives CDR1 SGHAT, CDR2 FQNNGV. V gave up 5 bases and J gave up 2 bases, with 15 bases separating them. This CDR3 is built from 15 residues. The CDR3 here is CASSRRGSGQETQYF. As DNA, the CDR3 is TGTGCCAGCAGCCGACGAGGGAGCGGGCAAGAGACCCAGTACTTC. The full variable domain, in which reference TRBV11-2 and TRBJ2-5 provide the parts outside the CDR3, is EAGVAQSPRYKIIEKRQSVAFWCNPISGHATLYWYQQILGQGPKLLIQFQNNGVVDDSQLPKDRFSAERLKGVDSTLKIQPAKLEDSAVYLCASSRRGSGQETQYFGPGTRLLVL.

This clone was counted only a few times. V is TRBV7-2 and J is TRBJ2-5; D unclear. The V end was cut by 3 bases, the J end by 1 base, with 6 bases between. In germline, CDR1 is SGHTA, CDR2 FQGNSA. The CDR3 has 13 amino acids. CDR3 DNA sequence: TGTGCCAGCAGCTTTGCCGGCCAAGAGACCCAGTACTTC. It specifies CASSFAGQETQYF.

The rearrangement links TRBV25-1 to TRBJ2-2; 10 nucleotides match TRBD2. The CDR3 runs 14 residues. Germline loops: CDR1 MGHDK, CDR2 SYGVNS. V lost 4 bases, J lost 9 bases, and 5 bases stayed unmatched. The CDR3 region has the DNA TGTGCCAGCAGTGGAGCGGGAGGGCCTAGGGAGCTGTTTTTT. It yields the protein CASSGAGGPRELFF.

The CDR3 loop is CASRAGPGMVPQHF. DNA for the CDR3: TGTGCCAGCAGAGCCGGGCCCGGGATGGTTCCCCAGCATTTT. The chain recombines TRBV6-1 with TRBJ1-5; no clear D. Trimming took off 6 bases at V and 10 bases at J, with 19 bases between the two ends. This CDR3 spans 14 amino acids. The V gene's germline CDR1 is MNHNS and CDR2 SASEGT.

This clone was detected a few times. The CDR3 is CASRQQGTGELFF. As DNA, the CDR3 is TGTGCCAGCAGACAACAGGGCACCGGGGAGCTGTTTTTT. The rearrangement links TRBV7-9 to TRBJ2-2; perhaps TRBD1 as D (6 bases). Germline-derived CDR1 and CDR2 are SEHNR and FQNEAQ (reference sequence). V gave up 6 bases and J gave up 4 bases, with 9 bases separating them. This CDR3 is 13 amino acids long.

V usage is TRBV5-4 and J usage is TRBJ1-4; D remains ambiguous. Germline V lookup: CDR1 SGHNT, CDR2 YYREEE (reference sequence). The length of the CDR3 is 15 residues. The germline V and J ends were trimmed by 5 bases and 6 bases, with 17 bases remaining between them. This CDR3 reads CASRTRAEEDEKLFF. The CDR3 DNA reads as TGTGCCAGCAGAACTCGGGCCGAGGAGGATGAAAAACTGTTTTTT.

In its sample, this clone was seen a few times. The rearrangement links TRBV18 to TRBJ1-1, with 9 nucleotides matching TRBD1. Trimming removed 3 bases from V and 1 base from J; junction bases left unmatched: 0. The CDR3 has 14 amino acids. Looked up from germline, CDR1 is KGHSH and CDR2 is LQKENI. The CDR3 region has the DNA TGTGCCAGCTCACCGGACAGGGGGAACACTGAAGCTTTCTTT. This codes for CASSPDRGNTEAFF.

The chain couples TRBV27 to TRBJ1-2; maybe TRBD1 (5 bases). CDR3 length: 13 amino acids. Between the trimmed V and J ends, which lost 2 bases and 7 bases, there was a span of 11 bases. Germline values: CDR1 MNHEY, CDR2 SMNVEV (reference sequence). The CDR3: CASSLGFGGGYTF. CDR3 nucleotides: TGTGCCAGCAGTTTAGGGTTCGGGGGTGGCTACACCTTC.

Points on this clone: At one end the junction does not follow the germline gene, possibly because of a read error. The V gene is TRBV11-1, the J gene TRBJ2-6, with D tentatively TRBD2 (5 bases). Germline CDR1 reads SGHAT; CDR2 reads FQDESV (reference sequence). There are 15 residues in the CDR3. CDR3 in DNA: TGTGCCAGCAGCCTAGCCCGCTCTGGGGCCAACGTCCTGACTTTC. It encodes CASSLARSGANVLTF. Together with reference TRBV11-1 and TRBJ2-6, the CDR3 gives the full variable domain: EAEVAQSPRYKITEKSQAVAFWCDPISGHATLYWYRQILGQGPELLVQFQDESVVDDSQLPKDRFSAERLKGVDSTLKIQPAELGDSAMYLCASSLARSGANVLTFGAGSRLTVL.

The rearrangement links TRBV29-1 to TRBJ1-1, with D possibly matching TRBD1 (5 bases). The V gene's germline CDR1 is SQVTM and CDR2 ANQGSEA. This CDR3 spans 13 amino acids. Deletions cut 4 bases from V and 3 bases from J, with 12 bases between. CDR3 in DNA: TGCAGCGTTGTTAAGGGGTTAGACACTGAAGCTTTCTTT. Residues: CSVVKGLDTEAFF. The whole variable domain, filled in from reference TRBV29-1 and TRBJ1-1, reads SAVISQKPSRDICQRGTSLTIQCQVDSQVTMMFWYRQQPGQSLTLIATANQGSEATYESGFVIDKFPISRPNLTFSTLTVSNMSPEDSSIYLCSVVKGLDTEAFFGQGTRLTVV.

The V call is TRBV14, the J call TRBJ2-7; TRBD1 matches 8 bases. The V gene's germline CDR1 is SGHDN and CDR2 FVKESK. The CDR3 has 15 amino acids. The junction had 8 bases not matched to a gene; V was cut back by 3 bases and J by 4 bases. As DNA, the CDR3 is TGTGCCAGCAGCCAGGACAGGGTGAGGAAATACGAGCAGTACTTC. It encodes CASSQDRVRKYEQYF.

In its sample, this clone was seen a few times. CDR3 region: CASSPLANTEAFF. Written as DNA, the CDR3 is TGTGCCAGCTCCCCCCTGGCGAACACTGAAGCTTTCTTT. The chain combines TRBV18 with TRBJ1-1; D gene uncertain. V was trimmed by 6 bases and J by 1 base, leaving 9 bases between them. Germline assignment: CDR1 KGHSH and CDR2 LQKENI. This CDR3 is 13 amino acids long.